The subject of this entry is one TCR beta chain. The antigen is unknown. The data were produced by immunoSEQ multiplex PCR, yet TCRdb's version contains in-frame clones alone and is incomplete. This sample has roughly 140,000 clones, with approximately 88% found just once. This specimen belongs to a study of radiation and T cells in renal cell carcinoma. Study-level information: Nephrectomy followed 15 Gy stereotactic body radiation by 4 weeks.

Per germline, CDR1 MRHNA and CDR2 SNTAGT. This CDR3 region has 11 residues. V was trimmed by 6 bases and J by 4 bases, leaving 6 bases between them. General observations from the study: In blood, top tumor clones expanded by 2 weeks, shrinking by 4.

Time point described: blood 2 weeks post-SBRT. This sample's treatment: 15 Gy SBRT to primary tumor, nephrectomy 4 weeks later. Serial blood draws occurred at baseline and 2 and 4 weeks post-SBRT. The patient's renal cell carcinoma had clear cell pathology. The sequencing used blood, collected from a patient whose treatment included radiotherapy and nephrectomy. The V call is TRBV6-4, the J call TRBJ1-2, with no clear D. This sequence originates from a woman aged 50 to 65 with renal cell carcinoma. DNA for the CDR3: TGTGCCAGCAGGGACCTCTATGGCTACACCTTC. The encoded protein is CASRDLYGYTF.